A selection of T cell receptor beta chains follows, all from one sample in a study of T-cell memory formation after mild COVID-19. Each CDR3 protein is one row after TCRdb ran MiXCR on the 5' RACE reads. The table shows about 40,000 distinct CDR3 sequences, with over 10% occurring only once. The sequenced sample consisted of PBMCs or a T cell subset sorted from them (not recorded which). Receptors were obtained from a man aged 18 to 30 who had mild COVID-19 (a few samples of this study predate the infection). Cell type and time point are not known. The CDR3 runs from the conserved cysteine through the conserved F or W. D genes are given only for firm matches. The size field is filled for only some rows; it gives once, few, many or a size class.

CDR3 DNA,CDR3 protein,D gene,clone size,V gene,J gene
TGTGCCAGCAGTTTATGGGGGTCTAATGAAAAACTGTTTTTT,CASSLWGSNEKLFF,.,many,TRBV12-3/TRBV12-4,TRBJ1-4
TGTGCCAGTAGTTCGACTAGCGGGGACTACAATGAGCAGTTCTTC,CASSSTSGDYNEQFF,TRBD2,many,TRBV19,TRBJ2-1
TGTGCCACCAGTGACGGGGCGGAGGAGACCCAGTACTTC,CATSDGAEETQYF,.,.,TRBV24-1,TRBJ2-5
TGTGCCAGCAGCCGCCGGGTAGATAGCAATCAGCCCCAGCATTTT,CASSRRVDSNQPQHF,.,many,TRBV4-2,TRBJ1-5
TGCGCCAGCAGCTCTTCTGGAAGGGCGAACACCGGGGAGCTGTTTTTT,CASSSSGRANTGELFF,.,many,TRBV5-1,TRBJ2-2
TGTGCCAGCAGGAAAGGCACAGATACGCAGTATTTT,CASRKGTDTQYF,.,many,TRBV6-2/TRBV6-3,TRBJ2-3
TGTGCCAGCAGTTACTCGATGGGCGCTGGGGCCAACGTCCTGACTTTC,CASSYSMGAGANVLTF,.,many,TRBV6-6,TRBJ2-6
TGTGCCAGCGGCTATGCCTCTACACGGGGCTACACCTTC,CASGYASTRGYTF,.,many,TRBV12-3/TRBV12-4,TRBJ1-2
TGCGCCAGCAGCTTGGAGCCCTCTCAAGAGACCCAGTACTTC,CASSLEPSQETQYF,.,many,TRBV5-1,TRBJ2-5
TGCAGTGCCCCGTCCCCAGGACTGGGAGATTCACCCCTCCACTTT,CSAPSPGLGDSPLHF,.,many,TRBV20-1,TRBJ1-6
TGTGCCAGCAGCTTAGATTTGGGTCAGCCCCAGCATTTT,CASSLDLGQPQHF,.,many,TRBV7-3,TRBJ1-5
TGTGCCAGCAGTTTACGAGCGGGGGGCAGGGAGACCCAGTACTTC,CASSLRAGGRETQYF,TRBD2,many,TRBV12-3/TRBV12-4,TRBJ2-5
TGTGCCAGCAGTTCGGTCCTAGCGGGGCAAGAGACCCAGTACTTC,CASSSVLAGQETQYF,TRBD2,many,TRBV27,TRBJ2-5
TGTGCCAGCAGTGAATCTTGGGAGACCCAGTACTTC,CASSESWETQYF,.,many,TRBV2,TRBJ2-5